A selection of T cell receptor beta chains follows, all from one sample in a study of Ad26.COV2.S vaccination and SARS-CoV-2 variants. Assay: immunoSEQ multiplex PCR; the TCRdb copy retains only in-frame clones and omits some. The sample includes 300,000 to 350,000 clones, about 82% of them seen just once. Sample: peripheral blood, taken in a trial of Ad26.COV2.S vaccine versus placebo. Receptor source: a person between 18 and 59 years old who received the Ad26.COV2.S COVID-19 vaccine or a placebo. Each CDR3 is given with its conserved first and last residue. Fields, in order: J gene, V gene, CDR3 length, clone size, D gene, CDR3 DNA, CDR3 protein. The D gene is left open where the match is weak. Rows give clone size only sometimes, using once, few, many, or a class for an expanded clone.

>TRBJ2-7|TRBV6-6|15|NA|TRBD2
TGTGCCAGCAGTCCAATTAGCGGGGGGGCATACGAGCAGTACTTC
CASSPISGGAYEQYF
>TRBJ1-2|TRBV28|12|NA|NA
TGTGCCAGCACCACTGTAGGGGATGGCTACACCTTC
CASTTVGDGYTF
>TRBJ2-3|TRBV19|15|NA|NA
TGTGCCAGTAGTGTTGGGGGCCGCGTCACAGATACGCAGTATTTT
CASSVGGRVTDTQYF
>TRBJ2-3|TRBV30|14|NA|NA
TGTGCCTGGACCCTAGGTCTAGCCACAGATACGCAGTATTTT
CAWTLGLATDTQYF
>TRBJ1-3|TRBV5-1|15|NA|NA
TGCGCCAGCAGCGAACAGGGTTACTCTGGAAACACCATATATTTT
CASSEQGYSGNTIYF
>TRBJ2-4|TRBV18|15|NA|NA
TGTGCCAGCTCACCACGGAGGGGAGCCAAAAACATTCAGTACTTC
CASSPRRGAKNIQYF
>TRBJ2-1|TRBV27|18|NA|TRBD2
TGTGCCAGCAGTTTCTTGGGGCTAGCGGGGGGGTTCTCCAATGAGCAGTTCTTC
CASSFLGLAGGFSNEQFF
>TRBJ2-7|TRBV19|15|NA|TRBD1
TGTGCCAGTAGTATATTGGGACAGGGGAACTACGAGCAGTACTTC
CASSILGQGNYEQYF
>TRBJ1-5|TRBV27|15|few|NA
TGTGCCAGCAGTCCCGGGGGGGGCGGGATGGTGCCCCAGCATTTT
CASSPGGGGMVPQHF
>TRBJ1-4|TRBV28|13|NA|NA
TGTGCCAGCAGTTTGATTCAGGCAAAGAAACTGTTTTTT
CASSLIQAKKLFF
>TRBJ1-2|TRBV4-2|14|NA|NA
TGTGCCAGCAGCCAATCTGGAGGGGACTATGGCTACACCTTC
CASSQSGGDYGYTF
>TRBJ1-2|TRBV5-5|12|few|NA
TGTGCCAGCAGCCGAGATAACTATGGCTACACCTTC
CASSRDNYGYTF
>TRBJ2-5|TRBV5-1|17|few|NA
TGCGCCAGCAGCTTGGCTATCGGGGGCGGAGGTCAAGAGACCCAGTACTTC
CASSLAIGGGGQETQYF
>TRBJ1-2|TRBV19|15|NA|TRBD1
TGTGCCAGTACTCGGCGGCCTGACAGGGTGGCTGGCTACACCTTC
CASTRRPDRVAGYTF
>TRBJ2-5|TRBV19|15|NA|TRBD1
TGTGCCAGTAGTAGGGACAGGGGGGCGATAGAGACCCAGTACTTC
CASSRDRGAIETQYF
>TRBJ1-4|TRBV7-2|17|once|TRBD1
TGTGCCAGCAGCTTCGGGGACAGGGGAGGGTTCAAGGAAAAACTGTTTTTT
CASSFGDRGGFKEKLFF
>TRBJ1-2|TRBV28|14|NA|NA
TGTGCCAGCAGTCCCACGACACAGGCCTATGGCTACACCTTC
CASSPTTQAYGYTF
>TRBJ1-3|TRBV11-2|16|NA|NA
TGTGCCAGCAGCTTATTGCTCGGAGAGTATGGAAACACCATATATTTT
CASSLLLGEYGNTIYF
>TRBJ1-6|TRBV7-8|15|NA|NA
TGTGCCAGCAGCCAAGGGATGGAGGCCAATTCACCCCTCCACTTT
CASSQGMEANSPLHF
>TRBJ1-5|TRBV28|17|many|NA
TGTGCCAGCAGTTTAAGATTGGGCAGGCCTAGGCCAAGGCCCCAGCATTTT
CASSLRLGRPRPRPQHF
>TRBJ1-2|TRBV2|14|NA|TRBD1
TGTGCCAGCAGTTCGAGACAGGGATACTATGGCTACACCTTC
CASSSRQGYYGYTF
>TRBJ1-5|TRBV5-5|15|once|TRBD1
TGTGCCAGCAGCTTGGGACAGGGAAACTATCAGCCCCAGCATTTT
CASSLGQGNYQPQHF
>TRBJ1-5|TRBV5-1|13|few|NA
TGCGCCAGCAGCGAAGGAGGGTCCGGGCCCCAGCATTTT
CASSEGGSGPQHF
>TRBJ1-2|TRBV12-3/TRBV12-4|12|NA|NA
TGTGCCAGCATAGGCAGGGTCTATGGCTACACCTTC
CASIGRVYGYTF